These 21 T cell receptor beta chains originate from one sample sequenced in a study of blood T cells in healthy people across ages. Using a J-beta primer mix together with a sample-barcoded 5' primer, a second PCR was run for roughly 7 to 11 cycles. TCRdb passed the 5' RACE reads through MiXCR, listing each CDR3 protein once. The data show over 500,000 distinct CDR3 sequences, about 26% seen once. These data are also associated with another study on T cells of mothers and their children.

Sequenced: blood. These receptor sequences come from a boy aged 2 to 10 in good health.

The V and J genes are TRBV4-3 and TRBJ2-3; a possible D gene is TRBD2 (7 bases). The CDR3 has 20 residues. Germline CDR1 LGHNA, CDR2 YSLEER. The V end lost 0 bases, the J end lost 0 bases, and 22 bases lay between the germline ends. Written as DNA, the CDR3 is TGCGCCAGCAGCCAAGATCGGGACTACCTTGGGGGCCCTAGCACAGATACGCAGTATTTT. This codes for CASSQDRDYLGGPSTDTQYF.

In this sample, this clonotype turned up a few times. This chain's CDR3 is CASSEAGRTNEQFF. Written as DNA, the CDR3 is TGTGCCAGCAGTGAAGCAGGGAGAACCAATGAGCAGTTCTTC. V gene TRBV6-1 combines with J gene TRBJ2-1; a possible D gene is TRBD2 (5 bases). The CDR3 loop spans 14 amino acids. V was cut by 0 bases and J by 6 bases, with 9 bases left in between. Germline CDR1 is MNHNS and CDR2 is SASEGT.

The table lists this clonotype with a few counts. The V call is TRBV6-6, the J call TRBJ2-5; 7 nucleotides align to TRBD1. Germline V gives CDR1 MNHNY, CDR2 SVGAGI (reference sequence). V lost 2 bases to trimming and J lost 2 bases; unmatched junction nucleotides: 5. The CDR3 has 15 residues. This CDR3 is CASSYRRGQQETQYF. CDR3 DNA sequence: TGTGCCAGCAGTTACCGTAGGGGACAGCAAGAGACCCAGTACTTC.

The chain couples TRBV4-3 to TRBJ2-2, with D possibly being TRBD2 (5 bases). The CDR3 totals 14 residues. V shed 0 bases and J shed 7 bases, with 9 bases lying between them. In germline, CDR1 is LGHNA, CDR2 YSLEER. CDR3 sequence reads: CASSQDSGYGELFF. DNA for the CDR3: TGCGCCAGCAGCCAAGATTCGGGGTACGGGGAGCTGTTTTTT.

The CDR3 region is CATSRRGEDTDTQYF. CDR3 DNA: TGTGCCACCAGCAGACGGGGGGAGGACACAGATACGCAGTATTTT. This chain uses TRBV15 with TRBJ2-3, with 7 bases that match TRBD2. This CDR3 has 15 residues. Germline CDR1 LNHNV, CDR2 YYDKDF (reference sequence). V was clipped by 2 bases and J by 2 bases; unmatched bases: 4. Combining the CDR3 with reference TRBV15 and TRBJ2-3 gives the whole variable domain DAMVIQNPRYQVTQFGKPVTLSCSQTLNHNVMYWYQQKSSQAPKLLFHYYDKDFNNEADTPDNFQSRRPNTSFCFLDIRSPGLGDTAMYLCATSRRGEDTDTQYFGPGTRLTVL.

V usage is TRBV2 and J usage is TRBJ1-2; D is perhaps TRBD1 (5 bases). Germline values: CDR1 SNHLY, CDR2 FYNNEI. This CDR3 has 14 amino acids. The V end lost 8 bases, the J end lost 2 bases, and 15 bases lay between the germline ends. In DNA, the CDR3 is TGTGCCAGCCGGAGGGGCGTTCTAAACTATGGCTACACCTTC. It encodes CASRRGVLNYGYTF.

The CDR3 DNA reads as TGTGCCAGCGGTAGTAGCGGGGGGGCCGGGGAGACCCAGTACTTC. This gives the protein CASGSSGGAGETQYF. The chain carries TRBV12-3 or TRBV12-4 and TRBJ2-5; 11 nucleotides agree with TRBD2. The CDR3 is made up of 15 amino acids. Unmatched junction bases numbered 10, after V lost 8 bases and J lost 5 bases.

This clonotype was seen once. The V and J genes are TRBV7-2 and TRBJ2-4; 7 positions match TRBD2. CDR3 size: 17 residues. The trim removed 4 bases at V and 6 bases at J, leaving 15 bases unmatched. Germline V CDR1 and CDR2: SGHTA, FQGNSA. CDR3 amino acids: CASSSWAGGSPPNIQYF. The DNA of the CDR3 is TGTGCCAGCAGCTCTTGGGCTGGCGGGAGCCCCCCAAACATTCAGTACTTC.

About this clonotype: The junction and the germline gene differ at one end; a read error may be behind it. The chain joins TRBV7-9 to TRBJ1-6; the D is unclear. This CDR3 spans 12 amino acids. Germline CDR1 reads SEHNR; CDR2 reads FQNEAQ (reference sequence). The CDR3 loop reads CASSGEISLLHF. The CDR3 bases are TGTGCCAGCAGCGGGGAAATCTCACTCCTCCACTTT.

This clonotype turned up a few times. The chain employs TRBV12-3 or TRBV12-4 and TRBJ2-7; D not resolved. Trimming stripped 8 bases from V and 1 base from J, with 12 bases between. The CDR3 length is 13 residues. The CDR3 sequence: CASCLGGSYEQYF. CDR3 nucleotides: TGTGCCAGCTGCCTCGGCGGTTCCTACGAGCAGTACTTC.

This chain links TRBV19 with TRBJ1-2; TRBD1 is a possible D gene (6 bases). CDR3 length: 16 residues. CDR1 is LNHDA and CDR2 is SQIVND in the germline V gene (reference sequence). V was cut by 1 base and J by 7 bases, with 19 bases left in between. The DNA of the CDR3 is TGTGCCAGTAGTATAGCCGACAGGCCGTTCCGAACTGGCTACACCTTC. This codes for CASSIADRPFRTGYTF.

CDR3 DNA sequence: TGTGCCAGCAGCCTCGCCAGGGGAGGGCCCTACGAGCAGTACTTC. Protein: CASSLARGGPYEQYF. This sequence joins TRBV5-5 and TRBJ2-7, with D possibly matching TRBD2 (7 bases). The germline V gene encodes CDR1 SGHKS and CDR2 YYEKEE (reference sequence). This CDR3 is 15 amino acids long. V was cut by 4 bases and J by 2 bases, with 16 bases left in between.

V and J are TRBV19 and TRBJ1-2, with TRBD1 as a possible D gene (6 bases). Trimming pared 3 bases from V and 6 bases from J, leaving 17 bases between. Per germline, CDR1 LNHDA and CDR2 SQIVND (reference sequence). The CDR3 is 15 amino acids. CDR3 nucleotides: TGTGCCAGTAGTATTTCGGTAAGGGACAATGATGGCTACACCTTC. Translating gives CASSISVRDNDGYTF.

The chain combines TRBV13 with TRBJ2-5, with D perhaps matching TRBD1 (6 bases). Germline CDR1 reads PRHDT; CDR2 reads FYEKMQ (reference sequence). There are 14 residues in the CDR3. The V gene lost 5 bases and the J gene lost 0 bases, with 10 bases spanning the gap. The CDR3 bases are TGTGCCAGCAGCCAAAGGACAGACCAAGAGACCCAGTACTTC. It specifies CASSQRTDQETQYF.

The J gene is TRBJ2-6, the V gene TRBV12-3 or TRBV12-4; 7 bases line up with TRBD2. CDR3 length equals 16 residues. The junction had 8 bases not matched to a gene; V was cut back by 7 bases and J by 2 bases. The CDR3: CASNGLGLAGANVLTF. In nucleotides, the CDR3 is TGTGCCAGCAATGGACTAGGGTTGGCTGGGGCCAACGTCCTGACTTTC.

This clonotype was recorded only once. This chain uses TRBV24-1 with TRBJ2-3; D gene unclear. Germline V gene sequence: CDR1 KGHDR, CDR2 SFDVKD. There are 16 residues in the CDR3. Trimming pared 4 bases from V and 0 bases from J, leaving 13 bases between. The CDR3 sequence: CATSDSERTSTDTQYF. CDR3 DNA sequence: TGTGCCACCAGTGACTCAGAGCGTACTAGCACAGATACGCAGTATTTT.

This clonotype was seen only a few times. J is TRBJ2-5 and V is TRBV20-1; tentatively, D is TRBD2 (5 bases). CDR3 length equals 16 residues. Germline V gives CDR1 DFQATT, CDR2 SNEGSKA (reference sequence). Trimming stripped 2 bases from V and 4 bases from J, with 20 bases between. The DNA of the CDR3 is TGCAGTGCTAGAAGAGTTCTGCTAGCAGTCGGAGAGACCCAGTACTTC. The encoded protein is CSARRVLLAVGETQYF.

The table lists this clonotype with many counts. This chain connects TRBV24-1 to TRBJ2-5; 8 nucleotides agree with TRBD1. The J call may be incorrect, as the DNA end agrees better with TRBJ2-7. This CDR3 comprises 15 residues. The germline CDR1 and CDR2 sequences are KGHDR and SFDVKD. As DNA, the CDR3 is TGTGCCACCAGTGATTTCCCGACAGGGGCCTACGAGCAGTACTTC. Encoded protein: CATSDFPTGAYEQYF.

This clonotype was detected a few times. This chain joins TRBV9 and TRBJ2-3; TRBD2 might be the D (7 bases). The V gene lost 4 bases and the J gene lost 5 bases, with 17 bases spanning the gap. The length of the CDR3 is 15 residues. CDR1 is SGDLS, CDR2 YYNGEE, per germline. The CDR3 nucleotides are TGTGCCAGCAGCCCCTGGGGGGGGGCTAAAGATACGCAGTATTTT. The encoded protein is CASSPWGGAKDTQYF. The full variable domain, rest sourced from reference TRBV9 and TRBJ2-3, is DSGVTQTPKHLITATGQRVTLRCSPRSGDLSVYWYQQSLDQGLQFLIQYYNGEERAKGNILERFSAQQFPDLHSELNLSSLELGDSALYFCASSPWGGAKDTQYFGPGTRLTVL.

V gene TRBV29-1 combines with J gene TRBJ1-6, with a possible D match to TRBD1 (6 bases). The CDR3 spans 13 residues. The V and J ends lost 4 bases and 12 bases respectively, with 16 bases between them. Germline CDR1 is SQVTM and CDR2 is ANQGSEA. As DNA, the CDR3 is TGCAGCGTTGCGGTAGGGGGAGATTTACCCCTCCACTTT. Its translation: CSVAVGGDLPLHF. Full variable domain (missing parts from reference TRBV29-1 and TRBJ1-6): SAVISQKPSRDICQRGTSLTIQCQVDSQVTMMFWYRQQPGQSLTLIATANQGSEATYESGFVIDKFPISRPNLTFSTLTVSNMSPEDSSIYLCSVAVGGDLPLHFGNGTRLTVT.

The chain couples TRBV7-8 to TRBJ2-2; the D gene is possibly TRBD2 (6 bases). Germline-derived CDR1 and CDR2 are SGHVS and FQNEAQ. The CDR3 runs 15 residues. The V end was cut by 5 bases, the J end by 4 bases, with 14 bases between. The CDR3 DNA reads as TGTGCCAGCAGCGCCAGTAGCGGAGTCACCGGGGAGCTGTTTTTT. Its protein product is CASSASSGVTGELFF.